This entry is about one TCR beta chain. The CDR3 has 19 amino acids. The authors' processing: Reference gene primer amplification in the assay estimated nucleated cell counts. Repertoires were generated with immunoSEQ multiplex PCR, while TCRdb's copy carries only in-frame clones and drops some. That table is the source of V, J and clone size, and D and trimming were worked out from the DNA. Counted here are about 210,000 clones, approximately 84% occurring once; the ten biggest clones make up about 8%. These data originate in a study of blood T cell repertoires in COVID-19. Study overall: Samples came from the United States, Italy and Spain, spanning acute and convalescent COVID-19. PBMCs, B-cell-depleted T cells, or T cells were the source of the cDNA or gDNA that made up the material.

V gene TRBV12-2 combines with J gene TRBJ1-4; TRBD1 was called by the table and not checked on the DNA. TRBV12-2 is shown as a pseudogene. Sequencing used peripheral blood. This sequence was found in a woman aged 45-65 years with active or convalescent COVID-19. CDR3 in amino acids: CAKAELRWVTGGWNEKLFF. CDR3 nucleotide sequence: TGTGCAAAAGCAGAGCTCCGCTGGGTTACAGGGGGATGGAATGAAAAACTGTTTTTT.